Listed here are 31 T cell receptor beta chains from one sample, sequenced in a study of cytomegalovirus exposure and HLA in healthy donors (dated by TCRdb to between 2016 and 2019). The method was the immunoSEQ multiplex PCR assay. A mixture of 60 forward primers for TCR Vbeta segments and 13 reverse primers for TCR Jbeta segments was used in the multiplex PCR. TCRdb provides this immuneACCESS table in a form limited to in-frame rearrangements. Some clones are lacking; in checked studies, under half of them reflect an unresolved V gene, and why the rest are absent is not known. The sample yields 150,000 to 200,000 clones; around 84% were counted once. More than 2% of the sample lies in the top ten. Sequenced sample: PBMCs. The origin of the receptors is a man aged 18 to 29 in good health and CMV-seropositive.

V and J are TRBV6-5 and TRBJ2-1; 9 bases are shared with TRBD2. CDR1 MNHEY and CDR2 SVGAGI come from the germline V gene. This CDR3 is built from 15 residues. V shed 7 bases, J shed 2 bases, and the junction held 6 bases outside the gene matches. The CDR3 loop is CASNLERGAYNEQFF. CDR3 in DNA: TGTGCCAGCAACCTAGAGCGGGGGGCCTACAATGAGCAGTTCTTC.

CDR3 DNA sequence: TGCGCCAGCAGCCAATACCCCCCCCAGGGGGCAGACTCACCCCTCCACTTT. Protein: CASSQYPPQGADSPLHF. The chain is built from TRBV4-1 and TRBJ1-6; 8 nucleotides match TRBD1. Trimming cost V 2 bases and J 10 bases; bases outside gene matches: 13. The CDR3 is made up of 17 amino acids. Germline lookup yields CDR1 MGHRA and CDR2 YSYEKL.

The rearrangement joins TRBV5-1 to TRBJ2-3; 8 bases fit TRBD1. The CDR3 has 15 residues. Germline values: CDR1 SGHRS, CDR2 YFSETQ. Losses at the gene ends were 4 bases for V and 5 bases for J; bases not matched to a gene: 9. CDR3 residues: CASSPGQGTIDTQYF. The CDR3 region has the DNA TGCGCCAGCAGCCCAGGACAGGGCACTATAGATACGCAGTATTTT.

V and J are TRBV27 and TRBJ1-2; 9 bases map to TRBD1. The V gene end was trimmed by 6 bases and the J gene end by 3 bases; junction bases not matched to a gene: 5. The CDR3 loop spans 14 amino acids. The germline V gene encodes CDR1 MNHEY and CDR2 SMNVEV (reference sequence). This CDR3 is CASRVQGADYGYTF. The DNA for the CDR3 is TGTGCCAGCAGGGTACAGGGGGCTGACTATGGCTACACCTTC.

This clone showed up just a few times. The chain employs TRBV7-2 and TRBJ2-7; the match to TRBD1 covers 8 bases. V shed 5 bases and J 1 base; nucleotides not matched to a gene: 4. The CDR3 spans 14 residues. The germline gives CDR1 SGHTA, CDR2 FQGNSA. The CDR3 nucleotides read TGTGCCAGCAGCCCGGGGGACAGGTCCTACGAGCAGTACTTC. It codes for CASSPGDRSYEQYF.

The gene calls are TRBV30 and TRBJ2-3; tentative D call: TRBD2 (7 bases). V was clipped by 3 bases and J by 8 bases, with 18 bases between them. Per germline, CDR1 GTSNPN and CDR2 SVGIG (reference sequence). There are 14 residues in the CDR3. The CDR3 reads CAWSHSGAGATQYF. The CDR3 DNA is TGTGCCTGGAGCCACTCGGGGGCGGGAGCTACGCAGTATTTT. The variable domain in full, completed from reference TRBV30 and TRBJ2-3, reads SQTIHQWPATLVQPVGSPLSLECTVEGTSNPNLYWYRQAAGRGLQLLFYSVGIGQISSEVPQNLSASRPQDRQFILSSKKLLLSDSGFYLCAWSHSGAGATQYFGPGTRLTVL.

CDR3 coding DNA: TGTGCCAGCAGCTCACAGGAGAACACTGAAGCTTTCTTT. This codes for CASSSQENTEAFF. This chain links TRBV7-3 with TRBJ1-1; tentative D call: TRBD1 (5 bases). The CDR3 consists of 13 residues. CDR1 and CDR2 from the germline V gene are SGHTA and FQGTGA. The V and J ends lost 4 bases and 1 base respectively, with 7 bases between them.

The CDR3 DNA reads TGTGCCAGCAGTGAAAGCAGACTTGGCTACACCTTC. Encoded protein: CASSESRLGYTF. V usage is TRBV2 and J usage is TRBJ1-2; no firm D call. Deletions cut 2 bases from V and 7 bases from J, with 8 bases between. The CDR3 runs to 12 residues. CDR1 is SNHLY and CDR2 is FYNNEI in the germline V gene.

This chain uses TRBV5-1 with TRBJ2-3; D remains unclear. Germline V lookup: CDR1 SGHRS, CDR2 YFSETQ. The CDR3 consists of 16 residues. V lost 4 bases to trimming and J lost 1 base, with 16 bases between them. CDR3 sequence (DNA): TGCGCCAGCAGCCCCTCTGCTACGGTCCGCACAGATACGCAGTATTTT. Encoded protein: CASSPSATVRTDTQYF.

The chain is built from TRBV4-1 and TRBJ1-1; D is ambiguous. CDR1 is MGHRA, CDR2 YSYEKL, per germline. V was clipped by 6 bases and J by 1 base, with 12 bases between them. CDR3 length: 14 residues. In DNA, the CDR3 is TGCGCCAGCAGGCGTGAGAGGGCGAACACTGAAGCTTTCTTT. Translating it yields CASRRERANTEAFF.

This chain links TRBV9 with TRBJ2-3; tentatively, D is TRBD1 (5 bases). The CDR3 loop spans 16 amino acids. Germline loops: CDR1 SGDLS, CDR2 YYNGEE. V was pared by 0 bases and J by 1 base, with 12 bases between. CDR3 in amino acids: CASSVGGLDRTDTQYF. The CDR3 DNA reads as TGTGCCAGCAGCGTAGGGGGCCTGGATCGCACAGATACGCAGTATTTT.

This clone was counted a few times. This sequence joins TRBV6-1 and TRBJ1-1; weak D call: TRBD1 (5 bases). This CDR3 comprises 13 residues. CDR1 and CDR2 from the germline V gene are MNHNS and SASEGT. With 1 base removed from V and 11 bases from J, the gap between germline ends came to 14 bases. The CDR3 here is CASSEGKGLGAFF. CDR3 sequence (DNA): TGTGCCAGCAGTGAAGGAAAGGGACTGGGTGCTTTCTTT.

In this sample, this clone turned up a few times. The chain's CDR3 is CSPRRGQGAENTGELFF. In nucleotides, the CDR3 is TGCAGCCCCCGAAGGGGACAGGGGGCTGAGAACACCGGGGAGCTGTTTTTT. The rearrangement uses TRBV29-1 and TRBJ2-2; 12 nucleotides line up with TRBD1. This CDR3 contains 17 residues. The V and J ends lost 8 bases and 1 base, in that order; junction bases with no gene match: 11. The germline V gene encodes CDR1 SQVTM and CDR2 ANQGSEA.

The chain uses TRBV7-3 and TRBJ2-3, with D tentatively TRBD2 (6 bases). Looked up from germline, CDR1 is SGHTA and CDR2 is FQGTGA. Deletions cut 5 bases from V and 6 bases from J, with 15 bases between. The CDR3 is 14 residues long. CDR3: CASSTRGLVDTQYF. Written as DNA, the CDR3 is TGTGCCAGCAGCACCCGGGGACTTGTGGATACGCAGTATTTT. Using reference TRBV7-3 and TRBJ2-3 for the parts outside the CDR3, the full variable domain is GAGVSQTPSNKVTEKGKYVELRCDPISGHTALYWYRQSLGQGPEFLIYFQGTGAADDSGLPNDRFFAVRPEGSVSTLKIQRTERGDSAVYLCASSTRGLVDTQYFGPGTRLTVL.

J is TRBJ2-7 and V is TRBV6-6; maybe TRBD2 (7 bases). CDR3 length: 13 residues. Germline V gene data show CDR1 as MNHNY and CDR2 as SVGAGI (reference sequence). Trimming left V 2 bases short and J 6 bases short, with 11 bases between. The CDR3 protein is CASSYGGASEQYF. The CDR3 DNA follows: TGTGCCAGCAGTTACGGGGGGGCGAGCGAGCAGTACTTC.

V and J are TRBV19 and TRBJ1-4; possibly TRBD1 for D (5 bases). The germline V gene has CDR1 LNHDA and CDR2 SQIVND (reference sequence). This CDR3 is built from 15 residues. V lost 5 bases, J lost 6 bases, and 16 bases lay in between. Here the CDR3 reads CASSVYRTPDEKLFF. CDR3 DNA sequence: TGTGCCAGTAGTGTCTACAGGACCCCAGATGAAAAACTGTTTTTT.

This clone has a handful of counts. The CDR3 protein is CASSLDQGISYNEQFF. The CDR3 DNA reads as TGTGCCAGCAGCTTGGACCAGGGGATTTCCTACAATGAGCAGTTCTTC. This rearrangement joins TRBV5-4 to TRBJ2-1; perhaps TRBD1 as D (6 bases). The CDR3 loop spans 16 amino acids. V was cut by 0 bases and J by 1 base, with 11 bases left in between. Germline CDR1 and CDR2: SGHNT and YYREEE (reference sequence).

The chain joins TRBV30 to TRBJ1-2; D is undetermined. V was cut by 3 bases and J by 4 bases, with 15 bases left in between. The CDR3 spans 14 residues. Germline V gives CDR1 GTSNPN, CDR2 SVGIG (reference sequence). The CDR3 loop reads CAWSRGDSGYGYTF. The CDR3 bases are TGTGCCTGGAGCCGCGGGGATTCTGGCTATGGCTACACCTTC.

This clone has a single count. This chain uses TRBV5-1 with TRBJ2-5; TRBD2 matches at 7 bases. This CDR3 has 15 residues. Trimming at V came to 0 bases and at J to 4 bases, leaving 6 bases not matched to a gene. Germline assignment: CDR1 SGHRS and CDR2 YFSETQ. In DNA, the CDR3 is TGCGCCAGCAGCTTGGGCGGGGGAATCGGAGAGACCCAGTACTTC. It encodes CASSLGGGIGETQYF. Variable domain in full (rest from reference TRBV5-1 and TRBJ2-5): KAGVTQTPRYLIKTRGQQVTLSCSPISGHRSVSWYQQTPGQGLQFLFEYFSETQRNKGNFPGRFSGRQFSNSRSEMNVSTLELGDSALYLCASSLGGGIGETQYFGPGTRLLVL.

The chain carries TRBV9 and TRBJ1-2; TRBD1 agrees at 7 bases. The trim removed 3 bases at V and 2 bases at J, leaving 4 bases unmatched. This CDR3 has 14 residues. Per germline, CDR1 SGDLS and CDR2 YYNGEE. The CDR3 region is CASSEGTDNYGYTF. CDR3 DNA sequence: TGTGCCAGCAGCGAGGGGACAGACAACTATGGCTACACCTTC.

The chain employs TRBV27 and TRBJ2-7; D is perhaps TRBD1 (6 bases). The ends were cut back, 8 bases at V and 0 bases at J, with 14 bases in the middle. This CDR3 contains 14 residues. Germline lookup yields CDR1 MNHEY and CDR2 SMNVEV (reference sequence). In DNA form, the CDR3 reads TGTGCCAGCTGGGGACATTCGAGCTCCTACGAGCAGTACTTC. As protein: CASWGHSSSYEQYF.

The CDR3 DNA reads as TGTGCCACCCTTAGGGGGGGAGATGGCTACACCTTC. Translating it yields CATLRGGDGYTF. V gene TRBV2 combines with J gene TRBJ1-2; perhaps TRBD1 as D (6 bases). CDR3 length: 12 residues. The V gene's germline CDR1 is SNHLY and CDR2 FYNNEI. V lost 10 bases and J lost 6, with 15 bases in between.

The gene calls are TRBV2 and TRBJ2-2, with D perhaps TRBD1 (6 bases). V dropped 6 bases and J dropped 7 bases, with 9 bases sitting between them. The CDR3 is 12 residues long. Germline values: CDR1 SNHLY, CDR2 FYNNEI. In DNA, the CDR3 is TGTGCCAGCAGCCCGGACAGCGGGGAGCTGTTTTTT. This codes for CASSPDSGELFF.

The rearrangement uses TRBV5-5 and TRBJ2-3; TRBD2 aligns across 11 bases. Germline CDR1 is SGHKS and CDR2 is YYEKEE (reference sequence). V gave up 0 bases and J gave up 5 bases; unmatched junction bases: 5. The CDR3 has 16 amino acids. Here the CDR3 reads CASSLALAGGLDTQYF. The CDR3 DNA is TGTGCCAGCAGCTTGGCTCTAGCGGGGGGTCTAGATACGCAGTATTTT.

The gene calls are TRBV6-5 and TRBJ1-1; TRBD1 agrees at 7 bases. J lost 13 bases, V lost 4 bases, and 12 bases had no gene match. Germline V gene sequence: CDR1 MNHEY, CDR2 SVGAGI. CDR3 size: 13 residues. CDR3 sequence (DNA): TGTGCCAGCAGTTCTCACAATCAGGGGGTGGTTTTCTTT. Amino acids: CASSSHNQGVVFF.

The chain carries TRBV5-6 and TRBJ1-5; TRBD1 matches 8 bases. Germline lookup yields CDR1 SGHDT and CDR2 YYEEEE. There are 16 residues in the CDR3. The junction had 7 bases not matched to a gene; V was cut back by 5 bases and J by 0 bases. CDR3 loop: CASSRTGLNSNQPQHF. CDR3 coding DNA: TGTGCCAGCAGTAGGACAGGGCTTAATAGCAATCAGCCCCAGCATTTT.

The rearrangement joins TRBV2 to TRBJ1-1; TRBD1 matches 7 bases. This CDR3 has 12 residues. Trimming removed 4 bases from V and 8 bases from J; junction bases left unmatched: 4. Looked up from germline, CDR1 is SNHLY and CDR2 is FYNNEI. The CDR3 sequence is CASSGGGPEAFF. As DNA, the CDR3 is TGTGCCAGCAGTGGAGGGGGCCCCGAAGCTTTCTTT.

This clone was seen a handful of times. The chain uses TRBV6-4 and TRBJ2-3; TRBD2 aligns across 8 bases. The length of the CDR3 is 14 residues. Germline V gene sequence: CDR1 MRHNA, CDR2 SNTAGT. V trimming: 3 bases; J trimming: 4 bases; junction bases outside the gene matches: 3. CDR3 nucleotides: TGTGCCAGCAGTGAAACGGGGGGGCCAGATACGCAGTATTTT. It translates to CASSETGGPDTQYF.

J is TRBJ1-2 and V is TRBV6-5; no reliable D call. V was shortened by 0 bases and J by 6 bases, with 8 bases between the two germline ends. This CDR3 has 13 amino acids. Germline loops: CDR1 MNHEY, CDR2 SVGAGI. CDR3 sequence reads: CASSYSNDNGYTF. Written as DNA, the CDR3 is TGTGCCAGCAGTTACTCGAACGACAATGGCTACACCTTC.

The chain joins TRBV15 to TRBJ2-5; D is ambiguous. Germline CDR1 LNHNV, CDR2 YYDKDF (reference sequence). This CDR3 has 12 amino acids. V lost 3 bases, J lost 2 bases, and 4 bases lay in between. The CDR3, as DNA: TGTGCCACCAGCAGGAGTCAAGAGACCCAGTACTTC. Its protein product is CATSRSQETQYF.

The rearrangement links TRBV11-2 to TRBJ2-7, with D possibly matching TRBD1 (5 bases). This CDR3 spans 13 amino acids. Germline CDR1 SGHAT, CDR2 FQNNGV. V dropped 6 bases and J dropped 1 base, with 10 bases sitting between them. The CDR3 is CASRPQGSYEQYF. The CDR3 DNA reads as TGTGCCAGCAGACCGCAGGGATCCTACGAGCAGTACTTC. Full variable domain (outside the CDR3, taken from reference TRBV11-2 and TRBJ2-7): EAGVAQSPRYKIIEKRQSVAFWCNPISGHATLYWYQQILGQGPKLLIQFQNNGVVDDSQLPKDRFSAERLKGVDSTLKIQPAKLEDSAVYLCASRPQGSYEQYFGPGTRLTVT.